The present T cell receptor beta chain was sequenced within a study of vaccination and CD4 T cells after COVID-19. In the study overall: In the control cultures, a CEFX pool, an HIV-1 Nef pool, or no peptide was supplied. Study conclusions and caveats: The median SARS-CoV-2-reactive clonotype number increased from approximately 21 to 40, without statistical significance.

Germline loops: CDR1 MNHEY, CDR2 SVGEGT. The CDR3 is 17 amino acids. Trimming removed 4 bases from V and 1 base from J; junction bases left unmatched: 7. On this clonotype: Its matching antigen is unknown.

Cultured CD4+ T cells had their DNA profiled by the Oncomine TCR Beta short-read assay. TCRdb reanalysed the PCR reads using MiXCR and keeps one entry per CDR3 protein. The repertoire holds approximately 15,000 distinct CDR3 sequences, approximately 48% seen once, with over 10% in the top ten. As to time point: late sampling 161 to 241 days after vaccination in a few convalescent patients. Treatment here: roughly ten-day PBMC culture with coronavirus spike peptide pools or control peptides (ViraFEST assay). The ViraFEST method relied on peptide pools to expand antigen-specific T cells, followed by TCR sequencing.

The clonotype comes from a human donor who had recovered from COVID-19. The chain employs TRBV6-2 or TRBV6-3 and TRBJ1-1; 12 positions agree with TRBD1. Sample: CD4+ T cells from blood, cultured in vitro, taken about 7 months after SARS-CoV-2 vaccination. CDR3 sequence: CASSFRDRGQPNTEAFF. As DNA, the CDR3 is TGTGCCAGCAGTTTCCGGGACAGGGGGCAACCGAACACTGAAGCTTTCTTT.